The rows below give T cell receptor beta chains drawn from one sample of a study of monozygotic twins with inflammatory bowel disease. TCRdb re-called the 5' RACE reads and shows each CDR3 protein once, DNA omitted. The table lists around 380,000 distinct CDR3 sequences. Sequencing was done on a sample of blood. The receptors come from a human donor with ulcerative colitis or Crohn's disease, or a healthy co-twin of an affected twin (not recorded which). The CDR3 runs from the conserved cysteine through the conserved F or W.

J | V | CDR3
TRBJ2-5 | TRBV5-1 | CASSLAGPGSETQYF
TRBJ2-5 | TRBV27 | CASSAILAGLQETQYF
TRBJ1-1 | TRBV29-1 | CSVDGLAGADTEAFF
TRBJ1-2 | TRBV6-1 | CASSRTGTNYGYTF
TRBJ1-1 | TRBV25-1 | CASSVAGDNTEAFF
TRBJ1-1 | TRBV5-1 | CASSSRLGLNTEAFF
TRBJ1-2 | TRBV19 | CASSVQQGSNYGYTF
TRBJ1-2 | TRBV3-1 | CASSQDNLSQGRNGYTF
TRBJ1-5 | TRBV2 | CASSEYGSNQPQHF
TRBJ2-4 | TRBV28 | CASRKRDLGGIQYF
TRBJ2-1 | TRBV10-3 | CAIGQRDNEQFF
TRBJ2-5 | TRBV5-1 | CASGRTSGVRQETQYF
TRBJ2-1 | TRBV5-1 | CASSLRVNEQFF
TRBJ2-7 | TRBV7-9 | CASSLGVGQHYEQYF
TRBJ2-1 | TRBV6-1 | CASAEVGGVYNEQFF
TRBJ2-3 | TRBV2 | CASSASPDTQYF
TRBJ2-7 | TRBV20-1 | CSAREIRDRYYEQYF
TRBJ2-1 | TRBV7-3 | CASSLTEGAQFF
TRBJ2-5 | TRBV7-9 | CASSLTSETQYF
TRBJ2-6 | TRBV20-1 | CSARRDSVSGANVLTF
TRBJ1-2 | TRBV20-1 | CSAQSGAYGYTF
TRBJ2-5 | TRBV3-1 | CASSQAGQGKTQYF
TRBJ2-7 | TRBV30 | CAWRDRDRHYEQYF
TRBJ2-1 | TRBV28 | CASSSRQEGNEQFF
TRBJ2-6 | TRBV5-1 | CASSLVAGGPFGANVLTF
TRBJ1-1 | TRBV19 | CASSIVVRGAEAFF
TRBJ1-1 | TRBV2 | CATQWEVNTEAFF
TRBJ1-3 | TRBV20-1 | CSASRVAGNTIYF
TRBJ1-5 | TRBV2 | CASSRGGVVQPQHF
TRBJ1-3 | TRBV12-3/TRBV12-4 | CASSFRARNLGNTIYF
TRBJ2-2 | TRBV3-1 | CASSRGTANTGELFF
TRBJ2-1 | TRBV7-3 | CASSSTSDSYNEQFF
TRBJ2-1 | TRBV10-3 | CAIKGLSMDTEQFF
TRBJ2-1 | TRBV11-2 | CASPGLPSSYNEQFF
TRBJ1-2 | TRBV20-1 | CSARGGADYGYTF
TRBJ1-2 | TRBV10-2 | CASSESIYANYGYTF
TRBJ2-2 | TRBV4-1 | CASSPGLAGELFF
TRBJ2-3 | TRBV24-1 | CATSAPWGRTSTDTQYF
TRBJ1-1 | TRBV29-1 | CSVGENTEAFF
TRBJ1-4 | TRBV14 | CASSRGTTNEKLFF
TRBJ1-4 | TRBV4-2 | CASSQGGREELFF
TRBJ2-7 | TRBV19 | CATKLRAGPPYEQYF
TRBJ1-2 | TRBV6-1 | CASRKKGNYGYTF
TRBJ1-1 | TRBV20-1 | CSAPGRGNTEAFF
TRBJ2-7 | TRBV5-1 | CASSYNRNYEQYF
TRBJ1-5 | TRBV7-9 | CASSADRKPQHF
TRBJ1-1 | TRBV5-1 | CATKSTGMSMNTEAFF
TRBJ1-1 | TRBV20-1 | CSAGDRVIAEAFF
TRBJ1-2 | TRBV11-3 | CASSRTGGYGYTF
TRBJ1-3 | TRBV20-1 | CSARPVSGNTIYF
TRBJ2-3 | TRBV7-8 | CASSLLSVGPTASTDTQYF
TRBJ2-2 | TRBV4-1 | CASSQKVNTGELFF